The TCR beta chain under discussion was sequenced for a study of T cell changes during pregnancy in multiple sclerosis. Data came from immunoSEQ multiplex PCR; TCRdb stores just in-frame clones and leaves some out. The data show around 52,000 clones, with approximately 87% seen just once and over 4% held by the top ten. V dropped 5 bases and J dropped 6 bases, with 8 bases sitting between them. The length of the CDR3 is 12 residues. The germline gives CDR1 SEHNR, CDR2 FQNEAQ (reference sequence). The chain couples TRBV7-9 to TRBJ2-1; D assignment may be TRBD1 or TRBD2 (5 bases each). This TCR was recovered from a human donor whose cells served as feeder cells for cultures in a pregnancy study. The sample comprised peripheral blood from another person, used as feeder cells. DNA of the CDR3: TGTGCCAGCAGCCCGGGACCCAATGAGCAGTTCTTC. It translates to CASSPGPNEQFF. Full variable domain (missing parts from reference TRBV7-9 and TRBJ2-1): DTGVSQNPRHKITKRGQNVTFRCDPISEHNRLYWYRQTLGQGPEFLTYFQNEAQLEKSRLLSDRFSAERPKGSFSTLEIQRTEQGDSAMYLCASSPGPNEQFFGPGTRLTVL.